The rows below give T cell receptor beta chains drawn from one sample of a study of cytomegalovirus exposure and HLA in healthy donors. Measured with immunoSEQ multiplex PCR; TCRdb has only the in-frame clones, and not every one. The sample has tens of thousands of clones, and its top ten clones hold more than 0.9%. Material: PBMCs. The receptors stem from a woman between 35 and 50 years old in good health and CMV-seronegative. Each CDR3 is given with its conserved first and last residue. A D gene is named only where the DNA matches it firmly.

length | J | D | V | CDR3 | DNA
14 | TRBJ1-5 | - | TRBV28 | CASSPEAVYQPQHF | TGTGCCAGCAGTCCCGAGGCCGTTTATCAGCCCCAGCATTTT
15 | TRBJ1-2 | - | TRBV7-3 | CASSSGGAGLAGYTF | TGTGCCAGCAGCTCAGGAGGGGCCGGCCTTGCGGGCTACACCTTC
16 | TRBJ2-5 | TRBD2 | TRBV4-3 | CASSQDRAGKAGEQYF | TGCGCCAGCAGCCAAGATAGGGCAGGGAAGGCGGGGGAGCAGTACTTC
15 | TRBJ2-7 | TRBD1 | TRBV18 | CASSPSRTGAYEQYF | TGTGCCAGCTCACCCAGTAGGACAGGGGCCTACGAGCAGTACTTC
16 | TRBJ2-7 | TRBD2 | TRBV4-3 | CASSQEATSGTYEQYF | TGCGCCAGCAGCCAAGAGGCCACTAGCGGGACATACGAGCAGTACTTC
14 | TRBJ1-2 | TRBD1 | TRBV4-2 | CASSPGQSDYGYTF | TGTGCCAGCAGCCCGGGACAGAGCGACTATGGCTACACCTTC
15 | TRBJ2-2 | TRBD2 | TRBV7-9 | CASRSSGRNTGELFF | TGTGCCAGCAGGTCAAGCGGGAGGAACACCGGGGAGCTGTTTTTT
15 | TRBJ2-2 | - | TRBV18 | CASSPVLPETGELFF | TGTGCCAGCTCACCCGTCTTGCCCGAGACCGGGGAGCTGTTTTTT
14 | TRBJ2-2 | TRBD2 | TRBV29-1 | CSVELREKYGELFF | TGCAGCGTTGAATTGCGGGAGAAGTACGGGGAGCTGTTTTTT
16 | TRBJ2-3 | TRBD2 | TRBV30 | CAWSPGLAENTDTQYF | TGTGCCTGGAGCCCCGGACTAGCGGAAAACACAGATACGCAGTATTTT
14 | TRBJ1-2 | - | TRBV4-3 | CASSQDHGEVGYTF | TGCGCCAGCAGCCAAGATCACGGGGAAGTAGGCTACACCTTC
15 | TRBJ2-3 | - | TRBV4-3 | CASSQDGSGTDTQYF | TGCGCCAGCAGCCAAGATGGTAGCGGCACAGATACGCAGTATTTT
15 | TRBJ2-1 | TRBD2 | TRBV13 | CASSRKGLAVNEQFF | TGTGCCAGCAGCCGCAAGGGACTAGCTGTCAATGAGCAGTTCTTC
11 | TRBJ1-1 | - | TRBV19 | CATAGVTEAFF | TGTGCCACCGCCGGGGTCACTGAAGCTTTCTTT
15 | TRBJ2-3 | - | TRBV4-3 | CASSQDPGGTDTQYF | TGCGCCAGCAGCCAAGATCCGGGAGGCACAGATACGCAGTATTTT
13 | TRBJ2-5 | TRBD2 | TRBV5-1 | CASSLSGGETQYF | TGCGCCAGCAGCTTGTCGGGGGGAGAGACCCAGTACTTC
14 | TRBJ2-7 | TRBD1 | TRBV28 | CASSVTGGAYEQYF | TGTGCCAGCAGTGTGACAGGGGGCGCCTACGAGCAGTACTTC
15 | TRBJ2-7 | TRBD2 | TRBV7-2 | CASSLTPSGTYEQYF | TGTGCCAGCAGCTTAACCCCTAGCGGGACCTACGAGCAGTACTTC
14 | TRBJ1-2 | - | TRBV5-1 | CASSPRVQGDGYTF | TGCGCCAGCAGCCCCAGGGTGCAGGGCGATGGCTACACCTTC
15 | TRBJ1-4 | - | TRBV5-1 | CASSLLGLSNEKLFF | TGCGCCAGCAGCTTGTTGGGGCTGTCTAATGAAAAACTGTTTTTT
16 | TRBJ1-1 | TRBD1 | TRBV28 | CASSSDRGPLNTEAFF | TGTGCCAGCAGTTCGGACAGGGGTCCTTTGAACACTGAAGCTTTCTTT
15 | TRBJ2-7 | - | TRBV30 | CAWDVGRTDSYEQYF | TGTGCCTGGGACGTAGGAAGGACTGATTCCTACGAGCAGTACTTC
14 | TRBJ2-7 | TRBD1 | TRBV10-2 | CASSVVRGLYEQYF | TGCGCCAGCAGTGTGGTTAGGGGGCTCTACGAGCAGTACTTC
11 | TRBJ1-1 | - | TRBV20-1 | CSRGANTEAFF | TGCAGTCGCGGAGCGAACACTGAAGCTTTCTTT
15 | TRBJ1-5 | - | TRBV7-2 | CASSGGGGNNQPQHF | TGTGCCAGCAGCGGGGGAGGAGGCAACAATCAGCCCCAGCATTTT
13 | TRBJ2-1 | TRBD2 | TRBV7-2 | CASKVGGPSEQFF | TGTGCCAGCAAGGTGGGAGGGCCGAGTGAGCAGTTCTTC
14 | TRBJ2-3 | - | TRBV6-5 | CASTHGGPTDTQYF | TGTGCCAGCACCCACGGCGGGCCCACAGATACGCAGTATTTT
15 | TRBJ2-5 | - | TRBV19 | CASSTIGLYQETQYF | TGTGCCAGTAGTACCATCGGACTGTACCAAGAGACCCAGTACTTC
15 | TRBJ1-4 | - | TRBV7-9 | CASSLPGGPNEKLFF | TGTGCCAGCAGCCTTCCGGGGGGGCCTAATGAAAAACTGTTTTTT
14 | TRBJ1-1 | TRBD1 | TRBV9 | CASSVVDRATEAFF | TGTGCCAGCAGCGTAGTGGACAGGGCCACTGAAGCTTTCTTT
13 | TRBJ2-5 | - | TRBV18 | CASSPGLKETQYF | TGTGCCAGCTCACCAGGGCTGAAAGAGACCCAGTACTTC
17 | TRBJ2-7 | TRBD2 | TRBV19 | CASSIDFPRGGTYEQYF | TGTGCCAGTAGTATAGACTTCCCGCGGGGGGGCACCTACGAGCAGTACTTC
12 | TRBJ2-2 | TRBD2 | TRBV28 | CASNLAGGELFF | TGTGCCAGCAATCTAGCGGGCGGGGAGCTGTTTTTT
14 | TRBJ2-2 | - | TRBV7-9 | CASSATSSTGELFF | TGTGCCAGCAGCGCGACAAGTAGCACCGGGGAGCTGTTTTTT
13 | TRBJ1-1 | - | TRBV7-8 | CASSFQGNTEAFF | TGTGCCAGCAGCTTTCAGGGTAACACTGAAGCTTTCTTT
16 | TRBJ2-7 | - | TRBV7-6 | CASSLWSTDSSYEQYF | TGTGCCAGCAGCTTATGGTCGACGGACAGCTCCTACGAGCAGTACTTC
14 | TRBJ1-1 | - | TRBV7-9 | CASSLAQGFTEAFF | TGTGCCAGCAGCTTAGCCCAGGGTTTCACTGAAGCTTTCTTT
16 | TRBJ2-2 | TRBD2 | TRBV4-1 | CASSPLAGGPTGELFF | TGCGCCAGCAGCCCACTAGCGGGAGGTCCCACCGGGGAGCTGTTTTTT
13 | TRBJ1-5 | - | TRBV30 | CAWSAGYGQPQHF | TGTGCCTGGAGCGCAGGGTACGGGCAGCCCCAGCATTTT
15 | TRBJ2-1 | TRBD2 | TRBV28 | CASREGLATYNEQFF | TGTGCCAGCAGGGAGGGACTAGCAACATACAATGAGCAGTTCTTC